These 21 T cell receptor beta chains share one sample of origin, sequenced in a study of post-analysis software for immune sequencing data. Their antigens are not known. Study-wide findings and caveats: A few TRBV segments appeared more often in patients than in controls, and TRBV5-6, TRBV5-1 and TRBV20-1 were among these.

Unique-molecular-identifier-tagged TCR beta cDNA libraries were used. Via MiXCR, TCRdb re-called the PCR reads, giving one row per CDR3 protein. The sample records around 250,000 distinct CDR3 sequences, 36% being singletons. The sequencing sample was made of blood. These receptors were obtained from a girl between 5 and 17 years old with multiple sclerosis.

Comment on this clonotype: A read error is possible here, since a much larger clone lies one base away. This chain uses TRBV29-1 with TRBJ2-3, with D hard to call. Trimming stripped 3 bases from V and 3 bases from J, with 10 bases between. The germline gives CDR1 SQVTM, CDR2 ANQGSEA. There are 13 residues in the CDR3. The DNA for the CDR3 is TGCAGCGTTGAGCCGCCCGGTACAGATACGCAGTATTTT. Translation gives CSVEPPGTDTQYF.

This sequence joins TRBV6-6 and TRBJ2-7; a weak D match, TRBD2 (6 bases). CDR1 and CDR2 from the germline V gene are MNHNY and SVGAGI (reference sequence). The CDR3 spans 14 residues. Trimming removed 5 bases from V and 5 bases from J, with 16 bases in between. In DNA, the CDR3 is TGTGCCAGCAGTGTACTAGCCCTAGGGAACGAGCAGTACTTC. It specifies CASSVLALGNEQYF.

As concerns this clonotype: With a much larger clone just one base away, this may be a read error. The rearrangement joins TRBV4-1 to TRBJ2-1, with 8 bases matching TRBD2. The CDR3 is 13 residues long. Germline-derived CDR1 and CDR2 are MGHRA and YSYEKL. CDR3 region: CAGSQDLQTSAFF. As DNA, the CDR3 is TGCGCCGGCAGCCAAGATCTCCAGACTAGCGCGTTCTTC.

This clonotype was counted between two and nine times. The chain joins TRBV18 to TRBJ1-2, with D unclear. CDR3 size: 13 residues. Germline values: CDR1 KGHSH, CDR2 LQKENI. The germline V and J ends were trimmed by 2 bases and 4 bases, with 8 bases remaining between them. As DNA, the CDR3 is TGTGCCAGCTCACCAGGAGGCGGCTATGGCTACACCTTC. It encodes CASSPGGGYGYTF. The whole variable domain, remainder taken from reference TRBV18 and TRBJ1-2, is NAGVMQNPRHLVRRRGQEARLRCSPMKGHSHVYWYRQLPEEGLKFMVYLQKENIIDESGMPKERFSAEFPKEGPSILRIQQVVRGDSAAYFCASSPGGGYGYTFGSGTRLTVV.

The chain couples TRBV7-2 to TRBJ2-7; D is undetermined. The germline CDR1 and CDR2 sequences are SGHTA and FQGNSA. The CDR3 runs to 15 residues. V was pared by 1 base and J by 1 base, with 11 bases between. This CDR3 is CASSLEFGRSYEQYF. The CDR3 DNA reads TGTGCCAGCAGCTTAGAGTTTGGCCGGTCCTACGAGCAGTACTTC.

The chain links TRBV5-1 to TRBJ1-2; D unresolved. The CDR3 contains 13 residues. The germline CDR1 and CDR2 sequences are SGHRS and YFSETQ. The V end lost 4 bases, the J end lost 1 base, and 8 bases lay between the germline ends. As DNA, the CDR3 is TGCGCCAGCAGCCCGACACATAACTATGGCTACACCTTC. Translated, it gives CASSPTHNYGYTF.

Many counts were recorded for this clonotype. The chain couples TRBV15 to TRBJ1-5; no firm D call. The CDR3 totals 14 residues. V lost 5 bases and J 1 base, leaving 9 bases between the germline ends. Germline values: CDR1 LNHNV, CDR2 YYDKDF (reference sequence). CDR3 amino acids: CATSLGRSNQPQHF. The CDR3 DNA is TGTGCCACCAGCCTCGGCAGGAGCAATCAGCCCCAGCATTTT.

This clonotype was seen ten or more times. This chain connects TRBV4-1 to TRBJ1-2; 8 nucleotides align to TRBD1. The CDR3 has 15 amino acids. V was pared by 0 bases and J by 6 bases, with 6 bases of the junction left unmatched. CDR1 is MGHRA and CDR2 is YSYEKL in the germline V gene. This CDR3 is CASSQDRTGLNGYTF. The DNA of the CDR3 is TGCGCCAGCAGCCAAGATAGGACAGGGCTGAATGGCTACACCTTC.

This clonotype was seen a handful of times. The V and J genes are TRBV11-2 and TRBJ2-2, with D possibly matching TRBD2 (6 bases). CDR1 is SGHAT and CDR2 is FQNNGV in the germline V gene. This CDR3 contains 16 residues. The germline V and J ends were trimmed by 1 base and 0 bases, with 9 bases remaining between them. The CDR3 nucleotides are TGTGCCAGCAGCTTAGTCGGAGGGGCGAACACCGGGGAGCTGTTTTTT. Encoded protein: CASSLVGGANTGELFF.

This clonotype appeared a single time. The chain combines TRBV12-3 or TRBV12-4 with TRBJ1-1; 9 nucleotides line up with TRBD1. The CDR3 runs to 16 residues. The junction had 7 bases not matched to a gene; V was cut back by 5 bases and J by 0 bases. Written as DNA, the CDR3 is TGTGCCAGCAGTGGCGCACAGGGGGCCTTGAACACTGAAGCTTTCTTT. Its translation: CASSGAQGALNTEAFF.

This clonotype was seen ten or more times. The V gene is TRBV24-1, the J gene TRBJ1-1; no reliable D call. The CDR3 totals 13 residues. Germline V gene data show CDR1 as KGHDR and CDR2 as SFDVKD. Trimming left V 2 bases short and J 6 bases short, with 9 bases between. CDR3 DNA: TGTGCCACCAGTGATTCATGGGCCCCTGAAGCTTTCTTT. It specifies CATSDSWAPEAFF.

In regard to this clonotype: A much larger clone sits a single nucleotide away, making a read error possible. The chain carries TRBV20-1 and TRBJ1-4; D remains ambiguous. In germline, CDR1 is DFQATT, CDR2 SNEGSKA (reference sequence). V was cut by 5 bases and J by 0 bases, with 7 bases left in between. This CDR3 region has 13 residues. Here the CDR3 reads CSAPRTTNEKLFF. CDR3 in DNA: TGCAGTGCTCCCCGCACAACTAATGAAAAACTGTTTTTT.

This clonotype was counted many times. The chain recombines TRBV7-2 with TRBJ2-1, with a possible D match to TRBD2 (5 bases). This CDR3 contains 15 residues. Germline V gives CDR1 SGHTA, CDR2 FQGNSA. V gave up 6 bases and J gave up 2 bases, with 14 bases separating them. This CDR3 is CASRPEVGAYNEQFF. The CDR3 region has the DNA TGTGCCAGCAGACCGGAGGTGGGTGCCTACAATGAGCAGTTCTTC.

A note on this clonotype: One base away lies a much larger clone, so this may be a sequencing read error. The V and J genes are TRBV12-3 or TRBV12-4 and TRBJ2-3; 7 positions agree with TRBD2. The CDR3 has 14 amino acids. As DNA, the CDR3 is TGTGCCAACAGTTGGGCGGGGGAGGCAGATACGCAGTATTTT. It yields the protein CANSWAGEADTQYF.

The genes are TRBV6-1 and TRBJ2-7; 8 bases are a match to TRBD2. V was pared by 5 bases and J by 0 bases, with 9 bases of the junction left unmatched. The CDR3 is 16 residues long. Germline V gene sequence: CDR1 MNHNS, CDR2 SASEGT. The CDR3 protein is CASSIKTSARSYEQYF. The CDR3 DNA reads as TGTGCCAGCAGTATAAAGACTAGCGCCCGCTCCTACGAGCAGTACTTC.

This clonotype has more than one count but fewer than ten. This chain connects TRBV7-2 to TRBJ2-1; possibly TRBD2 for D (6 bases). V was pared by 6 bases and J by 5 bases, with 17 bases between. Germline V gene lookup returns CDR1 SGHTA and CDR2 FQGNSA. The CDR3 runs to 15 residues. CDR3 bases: TGTGCCAGCAGTTATTCCGGGGGACGACACAATGAGCAGTTCTTC. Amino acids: CASSYSGGRHNEQFF.

The CDR3 DNA follows: TGTGCCAGCAGCGTAGGTGAGGGGAACACTGAAGCTTTCTTT. It encodes CASSVGEGNTEAFF. The chain has TRBV9 and TRBJ1-1, with unresolved D. The V end was cut by 0 bases, the J end by 1 base, with 7 bases between. The CDR3 covers 14 residues. CDR1 and CDR2 (germline): SGDLS, YYNGEE.

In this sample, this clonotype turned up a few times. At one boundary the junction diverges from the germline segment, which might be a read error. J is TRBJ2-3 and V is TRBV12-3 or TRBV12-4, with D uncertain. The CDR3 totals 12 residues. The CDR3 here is CASRISTDAQYF. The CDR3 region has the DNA TGTGCCAGCAGGATAAGCACAGATGCGCAGTATTTT.

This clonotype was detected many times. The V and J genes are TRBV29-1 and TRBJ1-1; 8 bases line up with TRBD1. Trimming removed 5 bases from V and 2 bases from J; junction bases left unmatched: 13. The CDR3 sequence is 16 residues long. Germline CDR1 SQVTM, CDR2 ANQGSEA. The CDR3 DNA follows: TGCAGCGTTCTTGGACAGGGCGGGGCGGGAAACACTGAAGCTTTCTTT. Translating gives CSVLGQGGAGNTEAFF.

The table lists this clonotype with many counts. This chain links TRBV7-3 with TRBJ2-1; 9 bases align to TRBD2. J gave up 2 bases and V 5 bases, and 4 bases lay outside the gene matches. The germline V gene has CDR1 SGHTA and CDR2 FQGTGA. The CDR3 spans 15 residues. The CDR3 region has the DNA TGTGCCAGCAGCACCCGACTAGCGGCCTACAATGAGCAGTTCTTC. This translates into CASSTRLAAYNEQFF. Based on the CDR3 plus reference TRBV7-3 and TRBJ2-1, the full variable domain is GAGVSQTPSNKVTEKGKYVELRCDPISGHTALYWYRQSLGQGPEFLIYFQGTGAADDSGLPNDRFFAVRPEGSVSTLKIQRTERGDSAVYLCASSTRLAAYNEQFFGPGTRLTVL.

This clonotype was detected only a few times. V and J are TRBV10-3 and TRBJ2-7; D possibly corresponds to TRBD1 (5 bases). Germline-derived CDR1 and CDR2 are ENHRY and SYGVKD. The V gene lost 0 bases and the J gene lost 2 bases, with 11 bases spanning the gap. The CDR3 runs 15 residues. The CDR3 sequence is CAISESVGRAYEQYF. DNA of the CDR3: TGTGCCATCAGTGAGTCGGTAGGCAGGGCCTACGAGCAGTACTTC.